The clone carrying this T cell receptor (beta chain) was seen at least ten times. Its antigen is currently unknown. The sample comes from a study of T cells after yellow fever vaccination. Overall study results and limits: Overlap between CD4 and CD8 compartments was detected for a small share of clonotypes.

Using its own MiXCR run on the 5' RACE reads, TCRdb lists one record per CDR3 protein. This table holds a few hundred thousand distinct CDR3 sequences, 6.7% found once. The CDR3 has 15 amino acids. V lost 4 bases to trimming and J lost 4 bases, with 16 bases between them. The germline V gene has CDR1 MNHEY and CDR2 SVGAGI. The material sequenced was CD4+ T cells sorted from PBMCs, taken on the day of the yellow fever booster vaccination. This receptor was taken from a man aged 25 to 45 who received the YFV17D yellow fever vaccine. V is TRBV6-5 and J is TRBJ1-2, with D unresolved. CDR3 loop: CASSLDLGRSYGYTF. The CDR3 nucleotides read TGTGCCAGCAGTTTGGACCTCGGCAGGAGCTATGGCTACACCTTC.